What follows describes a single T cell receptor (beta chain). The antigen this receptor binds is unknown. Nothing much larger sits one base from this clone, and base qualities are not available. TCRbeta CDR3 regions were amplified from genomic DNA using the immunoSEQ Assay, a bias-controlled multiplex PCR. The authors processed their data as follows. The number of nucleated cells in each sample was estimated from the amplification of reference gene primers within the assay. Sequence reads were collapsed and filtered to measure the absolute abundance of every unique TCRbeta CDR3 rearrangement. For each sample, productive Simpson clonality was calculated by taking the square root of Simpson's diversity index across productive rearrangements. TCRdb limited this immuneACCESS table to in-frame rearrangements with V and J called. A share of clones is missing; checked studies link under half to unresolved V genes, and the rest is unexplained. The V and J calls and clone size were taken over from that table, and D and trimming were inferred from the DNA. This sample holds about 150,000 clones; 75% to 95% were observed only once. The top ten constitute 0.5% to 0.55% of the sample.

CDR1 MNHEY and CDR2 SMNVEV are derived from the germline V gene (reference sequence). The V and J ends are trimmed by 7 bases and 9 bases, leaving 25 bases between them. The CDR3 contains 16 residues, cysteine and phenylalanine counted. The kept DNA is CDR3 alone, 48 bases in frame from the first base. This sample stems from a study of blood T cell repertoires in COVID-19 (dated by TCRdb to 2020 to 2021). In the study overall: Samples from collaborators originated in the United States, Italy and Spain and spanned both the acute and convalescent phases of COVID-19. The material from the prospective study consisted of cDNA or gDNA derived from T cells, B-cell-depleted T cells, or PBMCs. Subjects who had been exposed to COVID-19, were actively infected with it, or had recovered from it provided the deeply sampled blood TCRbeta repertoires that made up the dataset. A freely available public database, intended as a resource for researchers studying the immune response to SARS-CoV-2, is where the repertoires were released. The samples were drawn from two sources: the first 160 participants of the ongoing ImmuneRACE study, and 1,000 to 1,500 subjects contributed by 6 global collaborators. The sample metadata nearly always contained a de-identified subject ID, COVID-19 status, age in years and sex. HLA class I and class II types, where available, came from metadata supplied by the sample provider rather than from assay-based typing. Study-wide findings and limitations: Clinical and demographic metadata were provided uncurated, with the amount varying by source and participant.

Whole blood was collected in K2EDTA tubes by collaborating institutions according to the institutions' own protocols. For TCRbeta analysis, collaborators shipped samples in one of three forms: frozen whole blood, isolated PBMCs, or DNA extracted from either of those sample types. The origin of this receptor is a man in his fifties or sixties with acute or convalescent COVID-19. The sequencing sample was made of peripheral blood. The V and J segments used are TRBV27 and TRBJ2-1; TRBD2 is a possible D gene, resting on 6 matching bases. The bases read TGTGCCAGCACAGGCGCCGGGTACATGGGGGGTCGTGAGCAGTTCTTC. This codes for CASTGAGYMGGREQFF.